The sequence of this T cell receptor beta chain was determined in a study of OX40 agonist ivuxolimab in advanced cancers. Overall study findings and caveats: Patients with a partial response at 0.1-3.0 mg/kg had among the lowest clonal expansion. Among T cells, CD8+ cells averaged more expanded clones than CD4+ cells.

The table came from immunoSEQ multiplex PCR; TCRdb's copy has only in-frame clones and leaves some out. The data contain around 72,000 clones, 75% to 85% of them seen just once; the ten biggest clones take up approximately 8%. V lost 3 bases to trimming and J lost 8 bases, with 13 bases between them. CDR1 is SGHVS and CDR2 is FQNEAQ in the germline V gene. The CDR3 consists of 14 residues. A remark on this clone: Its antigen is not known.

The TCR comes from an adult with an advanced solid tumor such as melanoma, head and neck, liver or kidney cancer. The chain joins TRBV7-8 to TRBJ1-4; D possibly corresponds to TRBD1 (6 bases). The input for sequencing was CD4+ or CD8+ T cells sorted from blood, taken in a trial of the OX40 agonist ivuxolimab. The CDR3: CASSLTGSQEKLFF. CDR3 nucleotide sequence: TGTGCCAGCAGCTTGACAGGTTCGCAAGAAAAACTGTTTTTT. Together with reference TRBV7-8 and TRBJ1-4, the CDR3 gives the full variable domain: GAGVSQSPRYKVAKRGQDVALRCDPISGHVSLFWYQQALGQGPEFLTYFQNEAQLDKSGLPSDRFFAERPEGSVSTLKIQRTQQEDSAVYLCASSLTGSQEKLFFGSGTQLSVL.